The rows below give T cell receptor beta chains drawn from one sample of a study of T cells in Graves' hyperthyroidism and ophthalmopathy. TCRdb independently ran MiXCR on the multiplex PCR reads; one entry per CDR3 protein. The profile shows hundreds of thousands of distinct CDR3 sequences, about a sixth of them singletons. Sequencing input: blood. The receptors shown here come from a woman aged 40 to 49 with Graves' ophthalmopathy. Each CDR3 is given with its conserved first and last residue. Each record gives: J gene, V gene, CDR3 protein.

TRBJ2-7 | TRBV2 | CASSDNRVLGQYF
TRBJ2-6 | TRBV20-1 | CSAIRLSSGANVLTF
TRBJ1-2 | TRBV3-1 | CASSSSETYGYTF
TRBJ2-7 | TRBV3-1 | CASSQGSGSSYEQYF
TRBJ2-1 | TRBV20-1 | CSARGAAAGIYNEQFF
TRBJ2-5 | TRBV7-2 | CASSLGRAKETQYF
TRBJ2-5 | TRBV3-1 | CASSVRDHVEAQYF
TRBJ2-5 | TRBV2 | CASSDVRYRETQYF
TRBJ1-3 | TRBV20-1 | CSAREHSGNTIYF
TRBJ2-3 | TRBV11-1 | CASSIYPKSPSTDTQYF
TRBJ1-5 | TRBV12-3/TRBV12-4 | CASSGAGGAQPQHF
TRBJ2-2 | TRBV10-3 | CAISESRSSDDTGELFF
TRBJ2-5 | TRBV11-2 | CASSPQGSPRAETQYF
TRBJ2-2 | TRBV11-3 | CASSKTAGTGEVLDTGELFF
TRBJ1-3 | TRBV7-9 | CASSFIEGNTIYF
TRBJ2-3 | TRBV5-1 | CASSRTGDGADTQYF
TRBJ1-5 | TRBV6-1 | CASRWANNQPQHF
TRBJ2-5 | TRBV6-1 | CASSFMYQETQYF
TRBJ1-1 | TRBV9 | CASSVGQGAEAFF
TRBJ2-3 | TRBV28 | CAIEGGGPGDTQYF
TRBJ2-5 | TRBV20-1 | CSAIRGSTLKETQYF
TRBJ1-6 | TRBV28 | CASSLWGRANSPPHF
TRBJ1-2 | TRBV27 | CASSLSQTGAGGYTF
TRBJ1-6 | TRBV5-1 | CASSYGRGESPLHF
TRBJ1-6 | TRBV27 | CASSWDRGTGNSPLHF
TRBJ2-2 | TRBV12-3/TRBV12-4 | CASSLEPLTGELFF
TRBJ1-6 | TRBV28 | CASSTGWNSPLHF
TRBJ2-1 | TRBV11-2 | CASSQGGGIYNEQFF
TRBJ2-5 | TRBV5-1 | CASSLDRARETQYF
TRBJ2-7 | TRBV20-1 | CSARVRGGPYEQYF
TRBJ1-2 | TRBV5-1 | CASSLGDRVDYGYTF
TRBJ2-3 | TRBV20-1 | CSAGAGGPDTQYF
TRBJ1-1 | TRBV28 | CASTTLGWGRTEAFF
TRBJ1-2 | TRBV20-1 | CSAPSQENYGYTF
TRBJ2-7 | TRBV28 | CASSLFPRQGGYEQYF
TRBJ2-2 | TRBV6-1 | CASSVLAGGNTGELFF
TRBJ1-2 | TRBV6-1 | CASRGRLSYGYTF
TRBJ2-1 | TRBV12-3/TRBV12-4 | CASRPHGTYNEQFF
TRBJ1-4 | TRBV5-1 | CASKNFGGMNEKLFF
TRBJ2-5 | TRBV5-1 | CASSYPGQGVYDETQYF
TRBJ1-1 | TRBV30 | CAWSVPGPEAFF
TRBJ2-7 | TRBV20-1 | CSASPSGMYEQYF
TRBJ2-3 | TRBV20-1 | CSAINPQRGIRDTQYF
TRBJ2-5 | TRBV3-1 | CASSPNFRQETQYF
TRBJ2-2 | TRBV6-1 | CASSREATGELFF
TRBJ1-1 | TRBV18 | CASSQGPKAEAFF
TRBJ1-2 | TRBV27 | CASSFAGDHYGYTF
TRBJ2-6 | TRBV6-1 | CASSEAGKGASGANVLTF
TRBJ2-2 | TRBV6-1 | CASSGRNTANTGELFF
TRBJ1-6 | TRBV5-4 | CASSADRAGNSPLHF
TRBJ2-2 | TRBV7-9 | CASSFGGTTGELFF
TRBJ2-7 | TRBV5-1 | CASKEHYEQYF
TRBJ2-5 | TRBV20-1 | CSAGQLAGGVRETQYF
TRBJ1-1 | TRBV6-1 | CASSYDWGADTEAFF
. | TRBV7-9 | CASSRGLAGGEQYF
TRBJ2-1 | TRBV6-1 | CASSPVTGGEQFF
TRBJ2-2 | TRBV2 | CASIRGDLAGGDTGELFF
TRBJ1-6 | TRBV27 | CASSLAGSYNSPLHF
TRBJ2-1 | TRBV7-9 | CASSLDLAGMDEQFF
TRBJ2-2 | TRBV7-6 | CASSFGGLAAGELFF